These 24 T cell receptor beta chains were sequenced from one sample in a study of cytomegalovirus exposure and HLA in healthy donors. The PCR employed 60 Vbeta primers together with 13 Jbeta primers. TCRdb keeps only in-frame clones here, not all; method: immunoSEQ multiplex PCR. The table has 150,000 to 200,000 clones, around 80% seen once. Sequenced input: PBMCs. Receptor source: a woman in her 40s in good health and CMV-seropositive.

V and J are TRBV6-5 and TRBJ1-3; D gene unclear. V lost 9 bases and J lost 3, with 15 bases in between. CDR1 and CDR2 (germline): MNHEY, SVGAGI. This CDR3 region has 14 residues. The DNA of the CDR3 is TGTGCCAGTAAGACTTACGTTAATGGAAACACCATATATTTT. Amino acids: CASKTYVNGNTIYF.

The chain has TRBV6-5 and TRBJ1-5; no definite D call. The ends were cut back, 8 bases at V and 2 bases at J, with 16 bases in the middle. The CDR3 runs 15 residues. Germline V CDR1 and CDR2: MNHEY, SVGAGI. DNA of the CDR3: TGTGCCAGCGGCTCTGCGGGATCTGGCAATCAGCCCCAGCATTTT. It is translated as CASGSAGSGNQPQHF.

V and J are TRBV21-1 and TRBJ2-5; the D call TRBD1 from the table was never checked on the DNA. TRBV21-1 is annotated as a pseudogene. CDR3 length: 17 residues. CDR3 residues: CASRERTGNVWPETQYF. The CDR3 bases are TGTGCCAGCCGCGAGCGGACAGGGAATGTGTGGCCGGAGACCCAGTACTTC.

This chain uses TRBV6-6 with TRBJ1-4; D uncertain. This CDR3 contains 12 residues. Germline CDR1 MNHNY, CDR2 SVGAGI (reference sequence). Trimming removed 2 bases at V and 5 bases at J, with 3 bases between. In DNA, the CDR3 is TGTGCCAGCAGTTACCGGAATGAAAAACTGTTTTTT. Protein: CASSYRNEKLFF.

This clone was counted once. This chain connects TRBV14 to TRBJ2-4; possibly TRBD1 for D (5 bases). The CDR3 consists of 17 residues. CDR1 is SGHDN and CDR2 is FVKESK in the germline V gene. Trimming removed 0 bases at V and 0 bases at J, with 12 bases between. The CDR3 is CASSQDPTAKAKNIQYF. The DNA for the CDR3 is TGTGCCAGCAGCCAAGACCCGACAGCTAAAGCCAAAAACATTCAGTACTTC.

This clone was seen only a few times. The chain couples TRBV5-1 to TRBJ2-2, with 8 bases aligning to TRBD1. This CDR3 is 15 amino acids long. V was pared by 3 bases and J by 5 bases, with 6 bases of the junction left unmatched. Germline CDR1 and CDR2: SGHRS and YFSETQ. The CDR3 DNA reads TGCGCCAGCAGCTCCGGGACAGGCGGGACCGGGGAGCTGTTTTTT. Encoded protein: CASSSGTGGTGELFF. The variable domain in full, completed from reference TRBV5-1 and TRBJ2-2, reads KAGVTQTPRYLIKTRGQQVTLSCSPISGHRSVSWYQQTPGQGLQFLFEYFSETQRNKGNFPGRFSGRQFSNSRSEMNVSTLELGDSALYLCASSSGTGGTGELFFGEGSRLTVL.

This clone was counted only a few times. V usage is TRBV19 and J usage is TRBJ2-2, with no clear D. Deletions cut 1 base from V and 0 bases from J, with 6 bases between. The CDR3 length is 15 residues. Per germline, CDR1 LNHDA and CDR2 SQIVND (reference sequence). The CDR3 loop is CASSIGAANTGELFF. The CDR3 nucleotides read TGTGCCAGTAGTATAGGGGCCGCGAACACCGGGGAGCTGTTTTTT.

There are a few counts of this clone. The V gene is TRBV6-4, the J gene TRBJ2-5; D is possibly TRBD2 (6 bases). The J call is in doubt because the DNA end fits TRBJ2-7 better. The germline V gene encodes CDR1 MRHNA and CDR2 SNTAGT. CDR3 size: 16 residues. CDR3: CASSDSGRGTSYEQYF. The CDR3 coding sequence is TGTGCCAGCAGTGACTCGGGACGGGGGACTTCCTACGAGCAGTACTTC.

The rearrangement uses TRBV28 and TRBJ1-2, with D maybe TRBD1 (5 bases). V was pared by 5 bases and J by 4 bases, with 11 bases between. Germline V gives CDR1 MDHEN, CDR2 SYDVKM. The CDR3 totals 13 residues. The CDR3 coding sequence is TGTGCCAGCAGTCCAATAGACAGCTATGGCTACACCTTC. Protein sequence: CASSPIDSYGYTF.

The chain employs TRBV7-2 and TRBJ2-3; TRBD1 might be the D (7 bases). There are 16 residues in the CDR3. V dropped 5 bases and J dropped 4 bases, with 19 bases sitting between them. The V gene's germline CDR1 is SGHTA and CDR2 FQGNSA. The CDR3 loop is CASSPQGGGEADTQYF. For the CDR3, the DNA is TGTGCCAGCAGCCCCCAGGGGGGCGGGGAAGCAGATACGCAGTATTTT.

The V gene is TRBV6-1, the J gene TRBJ1-4; 10 bases align to TRBD1. This CDR3 has 17 residues. CDR1 is MNHNS, CDR2 SASEGT, per germline. After removal of 4 bases from V and 0 bases from J, the junction contained 5 bases not matched to a gene. The CDR3 loop is CASSGRDRGATNEKLFF. CDR3 in DNA: TGTGCCAGCAGTGGCCGGGACAGGGGTGCAACTAATGAAAAACTGTTTTTT.

The CDR3 loop reads CASSLGTSGGLLFF. The DNA for the CDR3 is TGTGCCAGCAGCTTGGGGACCTCGGGGGGTCTACTGTTTTTT. This chain connects TRBV5-5 to TRBJ2-2, with 7 nucleotides matching TRBD2. Trimming took 0 bases from V and 14 from J; bases not matched to a gene: 10. Per the germline V gene, CDR1 is SGHKS and CDR2 is YYEKEE (reference sequence). The CDR3 has 14 amino acids.

V and J are TRBV9 and TRBJ2-1; D is possibly TRBD1 (6 bases). The germline V and J ends were trimmed by 0 bases and 6 bases, with 7 bases remaining between them. The CDR3 loop spans 13 amino acids. The germline V gene has CDR1 SGDLS and CDR2 YYNGEE. The CDR3: CASSVEGGNEQFF. The CDR3 DNA sequence: TGTGCCAGCAGCGTAGAAGGGGGCAATGAGCAGTTCTTC.

The J gene is TRBJ1-2, the V gene TRBV19, with 10 bases that match TRBD1. The CDR3 extends over 16 amino acids. The trim removed 6 bases at V and 2 bases at J, leaving 9 bases unmatched. The V gene's germline CDR1 is LNHDA and CDR2 SQIVND (reference sequence). The CDR3 region is CASSHPRGQGNYGYTF. CDR3 DNA: TGTGCCAGTAGCCACCCACGGGGACAGGGGAACTATGGCTACACCTTC.

This clone occurred a few times. The V and J genes are TRBV18 and TRBJ1-5; 7 positions agree with TRBD1. J was trimmed by 7 bases and V by 1 base; bases with no gene match: 7. The CDR3 loop spans 15 amino acids. CDR1 is KGHSH and CDR2 is LQKENI in the germline V gene. This CDR3 reads CASSPLQGRGQPQHF. The CDR3 DNA reads TGTGCCAGCTCACCACTACAGGGGCGAGGGCAGCCCCAGCATTTT.

This chain connects TRBV12-5 to TRBJ2-7; 7 nucleotides match TRBD2. There are 13 residues in the CDR3. V lost 5 bases to trimming and J lost 2 bases; unmatched junction nucleotides: 3. Per the germline V gene, CDR1 is LGHNT and CDR2 is FRNRAP. CDR3 nucleotide sequence: TGTGCTAGTGGTCCGGGGACTACCTACGAGCAGTACTTC. This gives the protein CASGPGTTYEQYF.

The chain joins TRBV7-6 to TRBJ2-5; D call uncertain. The CDR3 is 12 residues long. Germline lookup yields CDR1 SGHVS and CDR2 FNYEAQ. The V gene lost 3 bases and the J gene lost 9 bases, with 11 bases spanning the gap. DNA for the CDR3: TGTGCCAGCAGCTTTAATCCCCGGGCCCAGTACTTC. This translates into CASSFNPRAQYF.

The chain joins TRBV18 to TRBJ2-2, with a tentative D call TRBD1 (5 bases). The V gene's germline CDR1 is KGHSH and CDR2 LQKENI. Trimming stripped 3 bases from V and 1 base from J, with 15 bases between. The CDR3 loop spans 17 amino acids. This CDR3 reads CASSPRQPPMNTGELFF. CDR3 coding DNA: TGTGCCAGCTCACCGAGACAGCCCCCCATGAACACCGGGGAGCTGTTTTTT.

The J gene is TRBJ1-4, the V gene TRBV6-1, with 7 bases fitting TRBD1. The junction had 6 bases not matched to a gene; V was cut back by 10 bases and J by 7 bases. CDR1 MNHNS and CDR2 SASEGT come from the germline V gene. CDR3 length equals 12 residues. CDR3 sequence (DNA): TGTGCCACCACGAGGGGGCGTGAAAAACTGTTTTTT. Translating gives CATTRGREKLFF.

This chain joins TRBV27 and TRBJ2-7; weak D call: TRBD1 (5 bases). The CDR3 is 14 amino acids. Trimming took off 2 bases at V and 6 bases at J, with 14 bases between the two ends. Germline V lookup: CDR1 MNHEY, CDR2 SMNVEV (reference sequence). CDR3 in DNA: TGTGCCAGCAGTTTAGTAAGTGGGGCCTCCGAGCAGTACTTC. It specifies CASSLVSGASEQYF.

The chain couples TRBV20-1 to TRBJ1-1; D is uncertain. The CDR3 is 11 amino acids. V lost 4 bases to trimming and J lost 1 base, with 4 bases between them. Germline V lookup: CDR1 DFQATT, CDR2 SNEGSKA (reference sequence). The CDR3 DNA follows: TGCAGTGCTAACAGGAACACTGAAGCTTTCTTT. This gives the protein CSANRNTEAFF.

V is TRBV29-1 and J is TRBJ1-1; D uncertain. This CDR3 is 11 amino acids long. V lost 7 bases to trimming and J lost 2 bases, with 8 bases between them. Germline V CDR1 and CDR2: SQVTM, ANQGSEA. The CDR3 sequence: CSAQYNTEAFF. For the CDR3, the DNA is TGCAGCGCCCAGTATAACACTGAAGCTTTCTTT.

J is TRBJ1-3 and V is TRBV28; D not resolved. Germline V gene sequence: CDR1 MDHEN, CDR2 SYDVKM. Trimming took off 7 bases at V and 0 bases at J, with 13 bases between the two ends. The CDR3 contains 15 residues. The CDR3 sequence is CASIKRGSSGNTIYF. The CDR3, as DNA: TGTGCCAGCATAAAAAGAGGAAGCTCTGGAAACACCATATATTTT.

This clone has a handful of counts. The chain joins TRBV28 to TRBJ2-7, with a weak D call TRBD1 (6 bases). The germline V gene encodes CDR1 MDHEN and CDR2 SYDVKM. This CDR3 has 14 residues. Trimming removed 5 bases from V and 6 bases from J, with 17 bases in between. CDR3 residues: CASSPTGKNGEQYF. The DNA for the CDR3 is TGTGCCAGCAGTCCCACAGGGAAAAACGGCGAGCAGTACTTC. The variable domain in full, with the rest retrieved from reference TRBV28 and TRBJ2-7, is DVKVTQSSRYLVKRTGEKVFLECVQDMDHENMFWYRQDPGLGLRLIYFSYDVKMKEKGDIPEGYSVSREKKERFSLILESASTNQTSMYLCASSPTGKNGEQYFGPGTRLTVT.